This TCR beta chain is drawn from a study of cytomegalovirus exposure and HLA in healthy donors. Findings and caveats of the study: In vitro assays verified that a few CMV-associated chains recognized CMV antigens specifically. Rarity characterized most TCR sequences, yet some public TCRs appeared in many donors.

The donors gave bone marrow, and they were healthy. This clone showed up just once. Its antigen remains unknown. CDR1 is MDHEN, CDR2 SYDVKM, per germline. V lost 5 bases to trimming and J lost 5 bases, with 10 bases between them. The CDR3 sequence is 13 residues long. The PCR was carried out with 60 Vbeta primers and 13 Jbeta primers. Measured with immunoSEQ multiplex PCR; TCRdb has only the in-frame clones, and not every one. The sample contains over 100,000 clones, roughly three quarters of which appear only once. The J gene is TRBJ1-5, the V gene TRBV28, with TRBD1 as a possible D gene (5 bases). The receptor was isolated from a woman aged 40 to 50 in good health and CMV-seronegative. The specimen was PBMCs. CDR3 loop: CASSPPTDQPQHF. CDR3 bases: TGTGCCAGCAGTCCCCCGACAGATCAGCCCCAGCATTTT.